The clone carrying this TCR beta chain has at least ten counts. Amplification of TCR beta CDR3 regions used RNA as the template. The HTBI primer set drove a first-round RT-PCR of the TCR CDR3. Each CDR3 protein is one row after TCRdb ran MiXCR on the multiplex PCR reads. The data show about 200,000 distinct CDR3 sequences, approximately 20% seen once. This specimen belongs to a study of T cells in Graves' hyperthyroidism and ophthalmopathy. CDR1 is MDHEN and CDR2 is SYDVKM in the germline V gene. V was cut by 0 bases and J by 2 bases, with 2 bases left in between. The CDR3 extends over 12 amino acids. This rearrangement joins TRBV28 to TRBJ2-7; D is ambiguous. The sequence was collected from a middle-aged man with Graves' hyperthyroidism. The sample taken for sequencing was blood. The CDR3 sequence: CASSLWPYEQYF. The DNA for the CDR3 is TGTGCCAGCAGTTTATGGCCCTACGAGCAGTACTTC.